These T cell receptor beta chains were read from a single sample in a study of T cell responses to AZD1222 COVID-19 vaccine. TCRdb's copy holds only in-frame clones and misses some; the assay was immunoSEQ multiplex PCR. The sample includes 150,000 or so clones, around nine tenths of them seen just once. Specimen: peripheral blood, collected on day 0 of AZD1222 vaccination. These receptors came from an adult in good health. CDR3s include the opening cysteine and the closing phenylalanine or tryptophan. The D gene is left open where the match is weak. Rows give clone size only sometimes, using once, few, many, or a class for an expanded clone.

CDR3nt: TGTGCCAGCAGCCCTTGGGCCGAGGGGCGAAGGGATGAAAAACTGTTTTTT
CDR3aa: CASSPWAEGRRDEKLFF
abundance: NA
v_gene: TRBV6-2/TRBV6-3
j_gene: TRBJ1-4
d_gene: NA

CDR3nt: TGTGCCATCAGTGAGTCGCTGGGACAGGGGGCTTACGAGCAGTACTTC
CDR3aa: CAISESLGQGAYEQYF
abundance: NA
v_gene: TRBV10-3
j_gene: TRBJ2-7
d_gene: TRBD1

CDR3nt: TGTGCCAGCAGTTTTCTGGGAAGGCCCTACAATGAGCAGTTCTTC
CDR3aa: CASSFLGRPYNEQFF
abundance: NA
v_gene: TRBV28
j_gene: TRBJ2-1
d_gene: NA

CDR3nt: TGTGCCAGCAGCGTAGGCCTAGTGTCAACCGGGGAGCTGTTTTTT
CDR3aa: CASSVGLVSTGELFF
abundance: NA
v_gene: TRBV9
j_gene: TRBJ2-2
d_gene: NA

CDR3nt: TGTGCCAGCAGCTTCGGACAGGGGGGGACCTACGAGCAGTACTTC
CDR3aa: CASSFGQGGTYEQYF
abundance: once
v_gene: TRBV7-2
j_gene: TRBJ2-7
d_gene: TRBD1

CDR3nt: TGTGCCAGCAGCTTGAACAGAGGACCGAAGCAGTACTTC
CDR3aa: CASSLNRGPKQYF
abundance: few
v_gene: TRBV5-6
j_gene: TRBJ2-7
d_gene: NA

CDR3nt: TGCGCCAGCAGTGAGTCGGGAGCGAGGGACTACGAGCAGTACTTC
CDR3aa: CASSESGARDYEQYF
abundance: once
v_gene: TRBV10-1
j_gene: TRBJ2-7
d_gene: NA

CDR3nt: TGTGCCAGCAGAAGTCCCGGGACAGTGAACACTGAAGCTTTCTTT
CDR3aa: CASRSPGTVNTEAFF
abundance: NA
v_gene: TRBV2
j_gene: TRBJ1-1
d_gene: TRBD1

CDR3nt: TGTGCCAGTAGTATGGCGGGGGGAACCACAGATACGCAGTATTTT
CDR3aa: CASSMAGGTTDTQYF
abundance: NA
v_gene: TRBV19
j_gene: TRBJ2-3
d_gene: TRBD2

CDR3nt: TGTGCCACCAGCGAGAGAGGGACTAATCAGCCCCAGCATTTT
CDR3aa: CATSERGTNQPQHF
abundance: NA
v_gene: TRBV24-1
j_gene: TRBJ1-5
d_gene: NA

CDR3nt: TGTGCCAGCAGTTTTTACAGGGACACCGGGGAGCTGTTTTTT
CDR3aa: CASSFYRDTGELFF
abundance: once
v_gene: TRBV6-5
j_gene: TRBJ2-2
d_gene: NA

CDR3nt: TGTGCCTGGAAAAGACAGGGGAACAATCAGCCCCAGCATTTT
CDR3aa: CAWKRQGNNQPQHF
abundance: once
v_gene: TRBV30
j_gene: TRBJ1-5
d_gene: TRBD1

CDR3nt: TGTGCCAGCAGTTTATACCAGGGGGCAGGGGAGCAGTACTTC
CDR3aa: CASSLYQGAGEQYF
abundance: NA
v_gene: TRBV28
j_gene: TRBJ2-7
d_gene: TRBD1

CDR3nt: TGTGCCAGCAGCCCAGACGATTCCGGAAACACCATATATTTT
CDR3aa: CASSPDDSGNTIYF
abundance: once
v_gene: TRBV4-2
j_gene: TRBJ1-3
d_gene: NA

CDR3nt: TGCGCCAGCAGGATCAGCGACTTCCAAGAGACCCAGTACTTC
CDR3aa: CASRISDFQETQYF
abundance: NA
v_gene: TRBV5-1
j_gene: TRBJ2-5
d_gene: NA

CDR3nt: TGTGCCAGCAGCATCCAACTGAACACTGAAGCTTTCTTT
CDR3aa: CASSIQLNTEAFF
abundance: NA
v_gene: TRBV6-5
j_gene: TRBJ1-1
d_gene: NA

CDR3nt: TGTGCCAGTAGTGGTATAAGGACTGCGGAGACCCAGTACTTC
CDR3aa: CASSGIRTAETQYF
abundance: few
v_gene: TRBV19
j_gene: TRBJ2-5
d_gene: NA

CDR3nt: TGTGCCAGCACCTTCCCCTCCTCTGGAAACACCATATATTTT
CDR3aa: CASTFPSSGNTIYF
abundance: NA
v_gene: TRBV7-8
j_gene: TRBJ1-3
d_gene: NA

CDR3nt: TGTGCCAGCAGGCGTCGACAGGGAGGCTATGGCTACACCTTC
CDR3aa: CASRRRQGGYGYTF
abundance: once
v_gene: TRBV5-8
j_gene: TRBJ1-2
d_gene: TRBD1

CDR3nt: TGCGCCAGCAGCTTCGGGACAGCGAACGTCGGGGAGCTGTTTTTT
CDR3aa: CASSFGTANVGELFF
abundance: NA
v_gene: TRBV5-1
j_gene: TRBJ2-2
d_gene: TRBD1

CDR3nt: TGTGCCAGCAGTTTGCCCACAGGGGGATACAATGAGCAGTTCTTC
CDR3aa: CASSLPTGGYNEQFF
abundance: once
v_gene: TRBV28
j_gene: TRBJ2-1
d_gene: TRBD1

CDR3nt: TGTGCCAGCAGTTTAAGGGGCAGTAACACTGAAGCTTTCTTT
CDR3aa: CASSLRGSNTEAFF
abundance: NA
v_gene: TRBV27
j_gene: TRBJ1-1
d_gene: NA

CDR3nt: TGCGCCAGCAGCCAAGAAGGCTTTTCGGGGACTGGAAACACCATATATTTT
CDR3aa: CASSQEGFSGTGNTIYF
abundance: NA
v_gene: TRBV4-3
j_gene: TRBJ1-3
d_gene: NA

CDR3nt: TGCGCCAGCAGTGCGACCCTGACTCCCACAGATACGCAGTATTTT
CDR3aa: CASSATLTPTDTQYF
abundance: NA
v_gene: TRBV10-1
j_gene: TRBJ2-3
d_gene: NA

CDR3nt: TGCAGCGTTGGGACGGGGGGAAACACCATATATTTT
CDR3aa: CSVGTGGNTIYF
abundance: once
v_gene: TRBV29-1
j_gene: TRBJ1-3
d_gene: NA

CDR3nt: TGTGCCAGCAGTTTATCCGGGGAAGGTGGAAACACCATATATTTT
CDR3aa: CASSLSGEGGNTIYF
abundance: NA
v_gene: TRBV28
j_gene: TRBJ1-3
d_gene: NA

CDR3nt: TGCGCCAGCAGCTGGGTCACATCCGCAACTAATGAAAAACTGTTTTTT
CDR3aa: CASSWVTSATNEKLFF
abundance: NA
v_gene: TRBV5-1
j_gene: TRBJ1-4
d_gene: NA

CDR3nt: TGTGCCAGCAGCTTACTTCAGGGAAATGAGCAGTTCTTC
CDR3aa: CASSLLQGNEQFF
abundance: NA
v_gene: TRBV7-2
j_gene: TRBJ2-1
d_gene: NA

CDR3nt: TGTGCCAGCAGCTTACGGAGCGGGAGGTCCCTAAGGGAGCAGTACTTC
CDR3aa: CASSLRSGRSLREQYF
abundance: NA
v_gene: TRBV11-2
j_gene: TRBJ2-7
d_gene: TRBD2

CDR3nt: TGCGCCAGCAGTTCCTACGGGTCCTCTGGAAACACCATATATTTT
CDR3aa: CASSSYGSSGNTIYF
abundance: NA
v_gene: TRBV10-2
j_gene: TRBJ1-3
d_gene: NA

CDR3nt: TGCGCCAGCAGCTTGCTGGCAGGGACTGATACTGAAGCTTTCTTT
CDR3aa: CASSLLAGTDTEAFF
abundance: NA
v_gene: TRBV5-1
j_gene: TRBJ1-1
d_gene: NA

CDR3nt: TGTGCCAGTAGTGGCAGGGGGGACACTGAAGCTTTCTTT
CDR3aa: CASSGRGDTEAFF
abundance: NA
v_gene: TRBV19
j_gene: TRBJ1-1
d_gene: TRBD1

CDR3nt: TGTGCCACCTCGTGGCAGGGGAGTTCACCCCTCCACTTT
CDR3aa: CATSWQGSSPLHF
abundance: NA
v_gene: TRBV11-2
j_gene: TRBJ1-6
d_gene: NA

CDR3nt: TGTGCCAGCAGACCCCCAAGGGGAACTGGGGCCAACGTCCTGACTTTC
CDR3aa: CASRPPRGTGANVLTF
abundance: NA
v_gene: TRBV28
j_gene: TRBJ2-6
d_gene: NA

CDR3nt: TGTGCCAGCAGGTCCGGGTTTCATGGGACAGATACGCAGTATTTT
CDR3aa: CASRSGFHGTDTQYF
abundance: NA
v_gene: TRBV6-1
j_gene: TRBJ2-3
d_gene: NA

CDR3nt: TGTGCCAGCAGTGAATTAGATGACAATGAGCAGTTCTTC
CDR3aa: CASSELDDNEQFF
abundance: NA
v_gene: TRBV25-1
j_gene: TRBJ2-1
d_gene: NA

CDR3nt: TGTGCCAGCAGCTCACAGGGGACCTCTTATAATTCACCCCTCCACTTT
CDR3aa: CASSSQGTSYNSPLHF
abundance: NA
v_gene: TRBV7-9
j_gene: TRBJ1-6
d_gene: TRBD1

CDR3nt: TGTGCCAGCAGCCATTTTGGGGACTCGTACGAGCAGTACTTC
CDR3aa: CASSHFGDSYEQYF
abundance: once
v_gene: TRBV7-2
j_gene: TRBJ2-7
d_gene: NA

CDR3nt: TGTGCCAGCCTTAGCCGACACCCGGGACATCAAGGAAACACCATATATTTT
CDR3aa: CASLSRHPGHQGNTIYF
abundance: NA
v_gene: TRBV28
j_gene: TRBJ1-3
d_gene: NA

CDR3nt: TGTGCCAGCAACCAGATGGGACAGAACTATGGCTACACCTTC
CDR3aa: CASNQMGQNYGYTF
abundance: NA
v_gene: TRBV5-4
j_gene: TRBJ1-2
d_gene: TRBD1

CDR3nt: TGTGCCAGTTGTACGGGACACAGTAACACCGGGGAGCTGTTTTTT
CDR3aa: CASCTGHSNTGELFF
abundance: NA
v_gene: TRBV19
j_gene: TRBJ2-2
d_gene: NA

CDR3nt: TGTGCCAGTAGTCCCCCAGGTCGACTTGTTTTAACCTTC
CDR3aa: CASSPPGRLVLTF
abundance: NA
v_gene: TRBV19
j_gene: TRBJ1-2
d_gene: NA

CDR3nt: TGTGCCAGCAGCCGAACCTACCGGGACAGGGGTTCTGGGGCCAACGTCCTGACTTTC
CDR3aa: CASSRTYRDRGSGANVLTF
abundance: NA
v_gene: TRBV11-2
j_gene: TRBJ2-6
d_gene: TRBD1

CDR3nt: TGTGCCAGCTCACGAAACGGGACAGGGGACGATCAGCCCCAGCATTTT
CDR3aa: CASSRNGTGDDQPQHF
abundance: NA
v_gene: TRBV18
j_gene: TRBJ1-5
d_gene: TRBD1

CDR3nt: TGTGCCAGCAGTAAGGGAGGCCCCAATCAGCCCCAGCATTTT
CDR3aa: CASSKGGPNQPQHF
abundance: NA
v_gene: TRBV6-5
j_gene: TRBJ1-5
d_gene: NA

CDR3nt: TGTGCCAGCAGCCTTGGAGGAGGGGGCTATGGCTACACCTTC
CDR3aa: CASSLGGGGYGYTF
abundance: NA
v_gene: TRBV11-1
j_gene: TRBJ1-2
d_gene: NA

CDR3nt: TGTGCCAGCAGCCTAGTCCAGGGGAATGGTGAGACCCAGTACTTC
CDR3aa: CASSLVQGNGETQYF
abundance: NA
v_gene: TRBV6-6
j_gene: TRBJ2-5
d_gene: NA

CDR3nt: TGTGCCACCAGGCCGGGATTGGGGGGAAACACTGAAGCTTTCTTT
CDR3aa: CATRPGLGGNTEAFF
abundance: NA
v_gene: TRBV10-3
j_gene: TRBJ1-1
d_gene: NA

CDR3nt: TGTGCCAGCAGTGAGGCAGGAAGCTCCTATAATTCACCCCTCCACTTT
CDR3aa: CASSEAGSSYNSPLHF
abundance: once
v_gene: TRBV25-1
j_gene: TRBJ1-6
d_gene: NA

CDR3nt: TGCGCCAGCAGCCAAGATCTCGGGGGTATTAACTATGGCTACACCTTC
CDR3aa: CASSQDLGGINYGYTF
abundance: NA
v_gene: TRBV4-1
j_gene: TRBJ1-2
d_gene: NA

CDR3nt: TGTGCCAGCAGCTTAGACGGTTCACCAGACGGAGATACGCAGTATTTT
CDR3aa: CASSLDGSPDGDTQYF
abundance: NA
v_gene: TRBV11-2
j_gene: TRBJ2-3
d_gene: NA

CDR3nt: TGTGCCAGCACCAGGGGAGATGCTACAGATACGCAGTATTTT
CDR3aa: CASTRGDATDTQYF
abundance: NA
v_gene: TRBV9
j_gene: TRBJ2-3
d_gene: NA

CDR3nt: TGTGCCAGCAGCCCCGGACTAGCGGGAGCCGGGGAGCTGTTTTTT
CDR3aa: CASSPGLAGAGELFF
abundance: NA
v_gene: TRBV6-5
j_gene: TRBJ2-2
d_gene: TRBD2

CDR3nt: TGTGCCAGCAGCCGCCCGGTGAACACTGAAGCTTTCTTT
CDR3aa: CASSRPVNTEAFF
abundance: NA
v_gene: TRBV7-2
j_gene: TRBJ1-1
d_gene: NA

CDR3nt: TGTGCCAGCAGTTTTGAGGGGTTCTATGGCTACACCTTC
CDR3aa: CASSFEGFYGYTF
abundance: NA
v_gene: TRBV28
j_gene: TRBJ1-2
d_gene: NA

CDR3nt: TGTGCCAGCAGGCGCAGGGGGTCGTACAATGAGCAGTTCTTC
CDR3aa: CASRRRGSYNEQFF
abundance: NA
v_gene: TRBV27
j_gene: TRBJ2-1
d_gene: TRBD1

CDR3nt: TGTGCCAGCAGCGGACAGTACAACACTGAAGCTTTCTTT
CDR3aa: CASSGQYNTEAFF
abundance: NA
v_gene: TRBV6-5
j_gene: TRBJ1-1
d_gene: NA